This is a list of T cell receptor beta chains from one sample in a study of cytomegalovirus exposure and HLA in healthy donors. Libraries were prepared by immunoSEQ multiplex PCR; TCRdb keeps only in-frame clonotypes and omits some of them. The sample holds 130,000 to 150,000 clones, more than 80% seen once. The sequenced sample was PBMCs. Receptor source: a woman aged 35 to 49 in good health and CMV-seropositive. Both conserved end residues are part of each CDR3. Fields, in order: V gene, D gene, J gene, clone size, CDR3 protein, CDR3 DNA. D genes are given only for firm matches. For some rows the clone size is stated as once, few or many, or as a class when expanded; others skip it.

TRBV28,-,TRBJ2-3,-,CASRRRRDTDTQYF,TGTGCCAGCAGGAGGAGGCGGGACACAGATACGCAGTATTTT
TRBV5-1,TRBD2,TRBJ2-3,-,CASSSSSGGRADTQYF,TGCGCCAGCAGCTCCTCTAGCGGGGGCAGGGCGGATACGCAGTATTTT
TRBV4-1,-,TRBJ1-4,-,CASSQEWGLREKLFF,TGCGCCAGCAGCCAAGAGTGGGGGCTTCGTGAAAAACTGTTTTTT
TRBV5-4,TRBD1,TRBJ2-7,-,CASSRGQGRYEQYF,TGTGCCAGCAGCCGGGGACAGGGAAGATACGAGCAGTACTTC
TRBV28,TRBD2,TRBJ2-7,-,CASARTSPYEQYF,TGTGCCAGCGCCCGGACTAGCCCCTACGAGCAGTACTTC
TRBV28,-,TRBJ1-1,-,CASGTGDTEAFF,TGTGCCAGCGGGACTGGGGACACTGAAGCTTTCTTT
TRBV29-1,-,TRBJ1-3,few,CGSKGGAAGNTIYF,TGCGGCTCCAAGGGGGGGGCTGCTGGAAACACCATATATTTT
TRBV19,-,TRBJ2-7,-,CASSISWTVSYEQYF,TGTGCCAGTAGTATTTCGTGGACAGTCAGCTACGAGCAGTACTTC
TRBV5-6,-,TRBJ2-6,few,CASSLDQGTIGANVLTF,TGTGCCAGCAGCTTGGATCAGGGAACGATCGGGGCCAACGTCCTGACTTTC
TRBV28,TRBD2,TRBJ2-2,once,CASSPITASAFPSGGELFF,TGTGCCAGCAGCCCAATAACAGCCTCCGCCTTCCCTAGCGGCGGGGAGCTGTTTTTT
TRBV7-2,-,TRBJ2-7,-,CASSLSLNYEQYF,TGTGCCAGCAGCTTAAGCTTAAACTACGAGCAGTACTTC
TRBV7-9,TRBD2,TRBJ2-7,-,CASSSGTRNYYEQYF,TGTGCCAGCAGCTCGGGGACTAGGAACTATTACGAGCAGTACTTC
TRBV19,TRBD1,TRBJ2-3,-,CASSLSGQAITDTQYF,TGTGCCAGTAGTCTTTCCGGACAGGCGATCACAGATACGCAGTATTTT
TRBV10-3,-,TRBJ2-3,-,CATRGGPPSTDTQYF,TGTGCCACCCGCGGTGGTCCCCCTAGCACAGATACGCAGTATTTT
TRBV18,TRBD2,TRBJ2-7,-,CASSPGAGTRVYF,TGTGCCAGCTCACCGGGAGCGGGGACTAGGGTGTACTTC
TRBV5-1,-,TRBJ1-5,-,CASSPGGWVTGDQPQHF,TGCGCCAGCAGCCCGGGAGGTTGGGTAACGGGGGATCAGCCCCAGCATTTT
TRBV21-1,-,TRBJ2-7,-,CASITEGWERLYEQYF,TGTGCCAGCATCACAGAGGGCTGGGAACGCCTCTACGAGCAGTACTTC
TRBV5-6,TRBD1,TRBJ2-1,-,CASSLTTTGVGYNEQFF,TGTGCCAGCAGCTTGACCACAACAGGGGTGGGCTACAATGAGCAGTTCTTC
TRBV10-3,TRBD1,TRBJ1-1,-,CAISVKGAETEAFF,TGTGCCATCAGTGTCAAGGGGGCAGAAACTGAAGCTTTCTTT
TRBV4-1,-,TRBJ1-3,-,CASSQDLTGGNTIYF,TGCGCCAGCAGCCAAGATTTGACAGGTGGAAACACCATATATTTT
TRBV5-4,-,TRBJ1-1,-,CASSQDISNTEAFF,TGCGCCAGCAGCCAAGACATTTCGAACACTGAAGCTTTCTTT
TRBV28,TRBD1,TRBJ1-4,-,CASSNSRTGRGEKLFF,TGTGCCAGCAGTAACTCCCGGACAGGGCGTGGTGAAAAACTGTTTTTT
TRBV27,-,TRBJ2-3,-,CASNSRRSTDTQYF,TGTGCCAGCAATTCTAGGAGAAGCACAGATACGCAGTATTTT
TRBV21-1,-,TRBJ1-3,-,CATQDRASGNTIYF,TGTGCCACCCAAGACAGAGCCTCTGGAAACACCATATATTTT
TRBV7-2,-,TRBJ2-3,once,CASSLAGGGGTQYF,TGTGCCAGCAGCTTAGCTGGGGGAGGTGGTACGCAGTATTTT
TRBV2,TRBD1,TRBJ1-1,-,CASRAQGRGDTEAFF,TGTGCCAGCAGGGCACAGGGGCGGGGGGACACTGAAGCTTTCTTT
TRBV29-1,TRBD2,TRBJ2-1,-,CSVEWASGRSYNEQFF,TGCAGCGTTGAGTGGGCTAGCGGGAGGTCCTACAATGAGCAGTTCTTC
TRBV14,TRBD2,TRBJ2-2,-,CASSPLAGANTGELFF,TGTGCCAGCAGCCCTCTAGCGGGAGCGAACACCGGGGAGCTGTTTTTT
TRBV19,-,TRBJ2-2,-,CASSTGTGELFF,TGTGCCAGTAGTACGGGAACCGGGGAGCTGTTTTTT
TRBV30,TRBD2,TRBJ2-3,-,CAWSVGRGADTQYF,TGTGCCTGGAGTGTTGGGAGGGGCGCAGATACGCAGTATTTT
TRBV19,-,TRBJ1-5,-,CASSVQESNQPQHF,TGTGCCAGTAGTGTACAGGAGAGCAATCAGCCCCAGCATTTT
TRBV28,TRBD2,TRBJ2-5,-,CASSSLTSRQETQYF,TGTGCCAGCAGTTCCTTGACTAGCAGGCAAGAGACCCAGTACTTC
TRBV30,TRBD2,TRBJ2-3,-,CALGTSGGMMDTQYF,TGTGCCTTAGGGACTAGCGGGGGTATGATGGATACGCAGTATTTT
TRBV2,TRBD2,TRBJ2-3,-,CASSDNPRLAGYTDTQYF,TGTGCCAGCAGTGATAACCCCCGACTAGCGGGATATACAGATACGCAGTATTTT
TRBV25-1,-,TRBJ2-5,once,CASGQTARETQYF,TGTGCCAGCGGACAGACAGCTAGAGAGACCCAGTACTTC
TRBV5-6,-,TRBJ2-7,-,CASIDGEQTYEQYF,TGTGCCAGCATCGACGGGGAACAGACCTACGAGCAGTACTTC